Following are 2 T cell receptor beta chains from one sample sequenced in a study of blood T cell repertoires in COVID-19. Using immunoSEQ multiplex PCR, the repertoire was profiled, and TCRdb retains in-frame clones only, with some absent. Among some 270,000 clones listed, about four fifths were seen once. Material: PBMCs or T cells enriched from blood (not recorded which). Receptors were obtained from a man aged 50-59 years who had recovered from COVID-19.

The chain couples TRBV10-3 to TRBJ2-5, with 10 bases lining up with TRBD2. V dropped 10 bases and J dropped 5; count of bases not matched to a gene: 13. The CDR3 extends over 15 amino acids. Germline CDR1 and CDR2: ENHRY and SYGVKD. Here the CDR3 DNA reads TGTGCCACCAATTTGGGGCTAGCGGGGGTCGAGACCCAGTACTTC. This codes for CATNLGLAGVETQYF.

This sequence joins TRBV6-5 and TRBJ1-2; D might be TRBD1 (5 bases). The germline V gene encodes CDR1 MNHEY and CDR2 SVGAGI. Trimming removed 6 bases from V and 5 bases from J, with 16 bases in between. This CDR3 has 14 residues. CDR3 region: CASSPLGGMYGYTF. In DNA, the CDR3 is TGTGCCAGCAGCCCACTCGGGGGAATGTATGGCTACACCTTC.